The clone carrying this T cell receptor beta chain was counted a few times. The record originates from a study of blood T cell repertoires in COVID-19. Here immunoSEQ multiplex PCR was the method, and the copy in TCRdb shows in-frame clones only, minus some. This table holds roughly 300,000 clones, approximately 81% found once. The germline CDR1 and CDR2 sequences are LNHDA and SQIVND (reference sequence). Trimming removed 7 bases from V and 3 bases from J, with 10 bases in between. CDR3 length: 13 amino acids. The study counted Cohort 3 donors as recovered given two negative PCRs, clearance, or symptom resolution.

The sequence was obtained from a woman in her forties or fifties who had recovered from COVID-19. J is TRBJ1-5 and V is TRBV19; maybe TRBD1 (5 bases). The sample taken for sequencing was PBMCs or T cells enriched from blood (not recorded which). The CDR3 DNA reads TGTGCCAGTACCGACAGATACAATCAGCCCCAGCATTTT. This encodes CASTDRYNQPQHF.